A selection of T cell receptor beta chains follows, all from one sample in a study of cytomegalovirus exposure and HLA in healthy donors. Profiling relied on immunoSEQ multiplex PCR, and the TCRdb table lists in-frame clones only, not all of them. The data show about 140,000 clones, around 79% seen once. The sample was PBMCs. Source of these receptors: a middle-aged man in good health and CMV-seropositive. Both conserved end residues are part of each CDR3. Fields, in order: D gene, clone size, V gene, J gene, CDR3 DNA, CDR3 protein. D genes are given only for firm matches. Clone size is stated in some rows and not others, as once, few, many or a class when expanded.

>NA|NA|TRBV18|TRBJ2-1
TGTGCCAGCTCACCTTCCGGGTTCGCGACAGGAGGATACAATGAGCAGTTCTTC
CASSPSGFATGGYNEQFF
>TRBD1|NA|TRBV7-9|TRBJ1-1
TGTTCCAGCAGCCCCCACACCGGGACAGGGACTCCCGAAGCTTTCTTT
CSSSPHTGTGTPEAFF
>TRBD1|NA|TRBV11-2|TRBJ1-4
TGTGCCAGCAGCCCATTACAGGGGGTTTCTAATGAAAAACTGTTTTTT
CASSPLQGVSNEKLFF
>TRBD2|NA|TRBV9|TRBJ2-7
TGTGCCAGCAGCGTAGGGGTATCGGGACTAGCTTCCTACGAGCAGTACTTC
CASSVGVSGLASYEQYF
>TRBD1|NA|TRBV19|TRBJ1-1
TGTGCCAGTAGTCCCGACAGGGAGGAACGAGCTTTCTTT
CASSPDREERAFF
>TRBD1|NA|TRBV23-1|TRBJ1-1
TGCGCCAGCAGTCCGACAGGGTTGGTCACTGAAGCTTTCTTT
CASSPTGLVTEAFF
>TRBD2|once|TRBV28|TRBJ2-2
TGTGCCAGCAGTTTACTACTAGCGGGAGGGCCCCGGGAGCTGTTTTTT
CASSLLLAGGPRELFF
>TRBD1|NA|TRBV5-1|TRBJ1-4
TGCGCCAGCAGCCCCCCCCGACAGGGGGATGAAAAACTGTTTTTT
CASSPPRQGDEKLFF
>NA|NA|TRBV30|TRBJ1-1
TGTGCCTGGAGAGGGGTCCACGACCCTATGAACACTGAAGCTTTCTTT
CAWRGVHDPMNTEAFF
>TRBD2|NA|TRBV9|TRBJ2-3
TGTGCCAGCAGCCCCCCCATAGCGGGAGGTACAGATACGCAGTATTTT
CASSPPIAGGTDTQYF
>NA|NA|TRBV30|TRBJ2-5
TGTGCCTCCGCCCCGAACAATGGAGCCGGGTACTTC
CASAPNNGAGYF
>NA|NA|TRBV7-2|TRBJ2-7
TGTGCCAGCAGCTTAGAACTAGCAAAAGGGGCCTACGAGCAGTACTTC
CASSLELAKGAYEQYF
>TRBD1|NA|TRBV6-6|TRBJ1-1
TGTGCCAGCAGCCTTACAGGGGGAGGCACTGAAGCTTTCTTT
CASSLTGGGTEAFF
>NA|NA|TRBV30|TRBJ2-7
TGTGCCTGGAGTATGTCCTACGCCTACGAGCAGTACTTC
CAWSMSYAYEQYF
>TRBD1|NA|TRBV7-3|TRBJ1-1
TGTGCCAGCAGCTTAGAGGCAGGGGGCCTGAACACTGAAGCTTTCTTT
CASSLEAGGLNTEAFF
>NA|NA|TRBV5-1|TRBJ2-1
TGCGCCAGCAGCTTGGAACAGGTAACCTACAATGAGCAGTTCTTC
CASSLEQVTYNEQFF
>TRBD1|NA|TRBV2|TRBJ1-4
TGTGCCAGCAGTCGGGACAGGGGTTCAACTAATGAAAAACTGTTTTTT
CASSRDRGSTNEKLFF
>NA|NA|TRBV5-4|TRBJ1-1
TGTGCCAGCAACGAGGGCAACCGGGCTGAAGCTTTCTTT
CASNEGNRAEAFF
>TRBD2|NA|TRBV11-1|TRBJ2-2
TGTGCCAGCAGCCGAAGACTAGCGGGAAGAGACGGGGAGCTGTTTTTT
CASSRRLAGRDGELFF
>NA|NA|TRBV6-1|TRBJ1-2
TGTGCCAGCACCGAAACAGGGTTGGGAGGCTACACCTTC
CASTETGLGGYTF
>TRBD1|NA|TRBV29-1|TRBJ2-5
TGCAGCGTTGATTCGGACAGGGGCCAAGAGACCCAGTACTTC
CSVDSDRGQETQYF
>NA|once|TRBV5-6|TRBJ2-7
TGTGCCAGCAGCTTGGGACAGGATTCCTACGAGCAGTACTTC
CASSLGQDSYEQYF
>NA|NA|TRBV7-9|TRBJ1-4
TGTTCCAGCAGCTCAGGAGGGGCGGCTAATGAAAAACTGTTTTTT
CSSSSGGAANEKLFF
>NA|NA|TRBV28|TRBJ1-2
TGTGCCAGCAGTTCCCTAGGACTGGATCTCTATGGCTACACCTTC
CASSSLGLDLYGYTF
>NA|NA|TRBV28|TRBJ2-1
TGTGCCAGCACCCTATGGGCAGCCTACAATGAGCAGTTCTTC
CASTLWAAYNEQFF
>NA|NA|TRBV6-5|TRBJ1-1
TGTGCCAGCAGTTACTCGAGGGATGAAGCTTTCTTT
CASSYSRDEAFF
>NA|NA|TRBV4-1|TRBJ2-1
TGCGCCAGCAGCCAAGATAGGGGCATTGAGCAGTTCTTC
CASSQDRGIEQFF
>NA|NA|TRBV7-8|TRBJ2-7
TGTGCCAGCAGCCTGGGAGGGGGTGCCTACGAGCAGTACTTC
CASSLGGGAYEQYF
>TRBD2|NA|TRBV9|TRBJ2-1
TGTGCCAGCAGCGTAGGGTGGGACGGGAGGGCCAACTATGAGCAGTTCTTC
CASSVGWDGRANYEQFF
>NA|few|TRBV15|TRBJ2-1
TGTGCCACCAGCATTCAGACCGGGACTGGCTACAATGAGCAGTTCTTC
CATSIQTGTGYNEQFF
>NA|NA|TRBV10-1|TRBJ1-6
TGCGCCAGCAGTGAGTTGCCAGGTAATTCACCCCTCCACTTT
CASSELPGNSPLHF
>TRBD2|NA|TRBV9|TRBJ2-3
TGTGCCAGCAGCGTAGTACTCGCGGGAGTCGCAGATACGCAGTATTTT
CASSVVLAGVADTQYF
>NA|NA|TRBV10-3|TRBJ1-1
TGTGCCATCAGTCGAGATACGCTGAACACTGAAGCTTTCTTT
CAISRDTLNTEAFF
>TRBD2|NA|TRBV5-1|TRBJ2-1
TGCGCCAGCAGCTTGGGCCTAGCGGGACACAATGAGCAGTTCTTC
CASSLGLAGHNEQFF
>NA|NA|TRBV4-1|TRBJ1-1
TGCGCCAGCAGCCAAGATGTCCGGACAGATCAGACTGAAGCTTTCTTT
CASSQDVRTDQTEAFF
>TRBD1|NA|TRBV27|TRBJ2-2
TGTGCCAGCAGTGGGGACAGGGGGCTTCGGGAGCTGTTTTTT
CASSGDRGLRELFF
>NA|NA|TRBV6-6|TRBJ1-1
TGTGCCAGCAGTTATGGGGGCGGAATCACTGAAGCTTTCTTT
CASSYGGGITEAFF
>TRBD2|few|TRBV6-5|TRBJ2-5
TGTGCCAGCAGATGGGGACTAGCGGGGGAAGAGACCCAGTACTTC
CASRWGLAGEETQYF
>TRBD2|once|TRBV5-1|TRBJ2-1
TGCGCCAGCAGCCAGACTAGCGGGGAATACAATGAGCAGTTCTTC
CASSQTSGEYNEQFF
>TRBD2|NA|TRBV5-4|TRBJ2-7
TGTGCCAGCAGCTTGGGTGATGCTAGCGGGAGCTACGAGCAGTACTTC
CASSLGDASGSYEQYF
>TRBD2|NA|TRBV27|TRBJ2-7
TGTGCCAGCAGCCTTCTAGCGGGAAACTCCTACGAGCAGTACTTC
CASSLLAGNSYEQYF
>TRBD2|few|TRBV4-2|TRBJ2-1
TGTGCCAGCAGCCAGGAGGGACTAGTGTCCTACAATGAGCAGTTCTTC
CASSQEGLVSYNEQFF